Below are 20 T cell receptor beta chains sequenced from a single sample in a study of shared clonotypes between healthy human individuals (dated by TCRdb to 2019 to 2021). The receptor library was made with the immunoSEQ multiplex PCR assay. Sourced from immuneACCESS, this table was stored by TCRdb with only in-frame sequences that have V and J called. A share of the clones is absent; for the studies checked, an unresolved V gene accounts for under half, and the remainder has no known explanation. The sample contains 450,000 to 550,000 clones, 60% to 85% of them found a single time. The ten largest clones take up about an eighth of the sample. Sequences were obtained from PBMCs. The receptor set was obtained from a woman aged 40 to 55 in good health. Some clones in this sample may be carry-over from other donors' samples.

V usage is TRBV25-1 and J usage is TRBJ1-4; maybe TRBD1 (5 bases). V was pared by 1 base and J by 4 bases, with 7 bases between. The CDR3 has 14 amino acids. Looked up from germline, CDR1 is MGHDK and CDR2 is SYGVNS. The chain's CDR3 is CASSEWDHNEKLFF. The CDR3 DNA is TGTGCCAGCAGTGAATGGGACCATAATGAAAAACTGTTTTTT. Looking up the rest from reference TRBV25-1 and TRBJ1-4 gives the full variable domain: EADIYQTPRYLVIGTGKKITLECSQTMGHDKMYWYQQDPGMELHLIHYSYGVNSTEKGDLSSESTVSRIRTEHFPLTLESARPSHTSQYLCASSEWDHNEKLFFGSGTQLSVL.

The chain is built from TRBV19 and TRBJ2-2; TRBD2 agrees at 8 bases. CDR1 and CDR2 from the germline V gene are LNHDA and SQIVND (reference sequence). This CDR3 is built from 17 residues. V trimming: 7 bases; J trimming: 5 bases; junction bases outside the gene matches: 15. CDR3 region: CASTGPSAGGDTGELFF. In nucleotides, the CDR3 is TGTGCCAGTACTGGTCCTTCTGCGGGAGGAGATACCGGGGAGCTGTTTTTT.

This CDR3 reads CASSLFHGQRYQETQYF. The CDR3 bases are TGTGCCAGCAGTTTATTCCACGGACAGAGGTACCAAGAGACCCAGTACTTC. V usage is TRBV28 and J usage is TRBJ2-5; the D gene is possibly TRBD1 (6 bases). Germline CDR1 is MDHEN and CDR2 is SYDVKM. Trimming stripped 1 base from V and 0 bases from J, with 15 bases between. The CDR3 covers 17 residues. Together with reference TRBV28 and TRBJ2-5, the CDR3 gives the full variable domain: DVKVTQSSRYLVKRTGEKVFLECVQDMDHENMFWYRQDPGLGLRLIYFSYDVKMKEKGDIPEGYSVSREKKERFSLILESASTNQTSMYLCASSLFHGQRYQETQYFGPGTRLLVL.

The rearrangement joins TRBV10-3 to TRBJ2-5; D is undetermined. The CDR3 contains 14 residues. CDR1 is ENHRY and CDR2 is SYGVKD in the germline V gene. Trimming stripped 4 bases from V and 2 bases from J, with 11 bases between. The CDR3 loop is CAISVLGQQETQYF. DNA of the CDR3: TGTGCCATCAGTGTTTTGGGCCAGCAAGAGACCCAGTACTTC.

The J gene is TRBJ1-2, the V gene TRBV7-8; D remains ambiguous. V lost 4 bases and J 4 bases, leaving 19 bases between the germline ends. The CDR3 extends over 16 amino acids. The germline gives CDR1 SGHVS, CDR2 FQNEAQ. CDR3 loop: CASSSRELPRGYGYTF. The CDR3 DNA follows: TGTGCCAGCAGCTCCCGGGAGCTACCCCGCGGCTATGGCTACACCTTC.

This chain uses TRBV18 with TRBJ2-3, with 7 bases identical to TRBD1. The germline gives CDR1 KGHSH, CDR2 LQKENI. The CDR3 runs to 15 residues. V was pared by 3 bases and J by 2 bases, with 5 bases of the junction left unmatched. CDR3 in amino acids: CASSPPGQTTDTQYF. The CDR3 nucleotides are TGTGCCAGCTCACCCCCGGGACAGACCACAGATACGCAGTATTTT. The variable domain in full, with the rest retrieved from reference TRBV18 and TRBJ2-3, is NAGVMQNPRHLVRRRGQEARLRCSPMKGHSHVYWYRQLPEEGLKFMVYLQKENIIDESGMPKERFSAEFPKEGPSILRIQQVVRGDSAAYFCASSPPGQTTDTQYFGPGTRLTVL.

The chain links TRBV9 to TRBJ2-2, with 9 bases matching TRBD2. V lost 0 bases, J lost 0 bases, and 3 bases stayed unmatched. This CDR3 spans 17 amino acids. In germline, CDR1 is SGDLS, CDR2 YYNGEE. In DNA, the CDR3 is TGTGCCAGCAGCGTAGACCCTAGCGGGGCGAACACCGGGGAGCTGTTTTTT. It yields the protein CASSVDPSGANTGELFF.

This rearrangement joins TRBV15 to TRBJ2-7; either TRBD1 or TRBD2 may supply D (5 bases each). The CDR3 length is 15 residues. V lost 3 bases and J 3 bases, leaving 15 bases between the germline ends. CDR1 is LNHNV, CDR2 YYDKDF, per germline (reference sequence). For the CDR3, the DNA is TGTGCCACCAGCAGGCCCCGGGACGGACACTACGAGCAGTACTTC. This sequence encodes CATSRPRDGHYEQYF. The full variable domain, rest sourced from reference TRBV15 and TRBJ2-7, is DAMVIQNPRYQVTQFGKPVTLSCSQTLNHNVMYWYQQKSSQAPKLLFHYYDKDFNNEADTPDNFQSRRPNTSFCFLDIRSPGLGDTAMYLCATSRPRDGHYEQYFGPGTRLTVT.

The chain recombines TRBV9 with TRBJ1-5, with D tentatively TRBD1 (5 bases). Between the trimmed V and J ends, which lost 2 bases and 7 bases, there was a span of 16 bases. This CDR3 has 15 residues. Germline lookup yields CDR1 SGDLS and CDR2 YYNGEE. The chain's CDR3 is CASSVGGDAGQPQHF. CDR3 coding DNA: TGTGCCAGCAGCGTGGGGGGGGACGCCGGACAGCCCCAGCATTTT.

This sequence joins TRBV6-1 and TRBJ1-4, with D unresolved. The germline V gene encodes CDR1 MNHNS and CDR2 SASEGT. The CDR3 has 14 amino acids. The V end was cut by 7 bases, the J end by 0 bases, with 9 bases between. The CDR3 is CASIASPTNEKLFF. CDR3 nucleotides: TGTGCCAGCATCGCCAGCCCAACTAATGAAAAACTGTTTTTT.

The chain has TRBV19 and TRBJ2-5; TRBD2 is a possible D gene (6 bases). CDR3 length: 14 amino acids. CDR1 and CDR2 (germline): LNHDA, SQIVND (reference sequence). Trimming left V 7 bases short and J 5 bases short, with 17 bases between. The CDR3 reads CASIDSGREETQYF. In nucleotides, the CDR3 is TGTGCCAGTATCGATAGCGGAAGGGAGGAGACCCAGTACTTC. Full variable domain (missing parts from reference TRBV19 and TRBJ2-5): DGGITQSPKYLFRKEGQNVTLSCEQNLNHDAMYWYRQDPGQGLRLIYYSQIVNDFQKGDIAEGYSVSREKKESFPLTVTSAQKNPTAFYLCASIDSGREETQYFGPGTRLLVL.

The chain carries TRBV2 and TRBJ1-2; D may be TRBD1 (6 bases). The V and J ends lost 10 bases and 3 bases respectively, with 15 bases between them. This CDR3 has 13 residues. In germline, CDR1 is SNHLY, CDR2 FYNNEI. The CDR3 loop reads CATTPQGYYGYTF. The CDR3 nucleotides read TGTGCCACCACCCCTCAGGGGTACTATGGCTACACCTTC.

This clone showed up just once. V gene TRBV11-2 combines with J gene TRBJ2-5, with TRBD1 identical over 11 bases. The CDR3 runs 16 residues. Germline V gene lookup returns CDR1 SGHAT and CDR2 FQNNGV. J lost 5 bases, V lost 4 bases, and 9 bases had no gene match. The CDR3 is CASSSGQGAYWETQYF. The CDR3 region has the DNA TGTGCCAGCAGCTCCGGACAGGGGGCTTACTGGGAGACCCAGTACTTC.

This sequence joins TRBV6-5 and TRBJ2-7, with D perhaps TRBD1 (6 bases). The length of the CDR3 is 14 residues. CDR1 is MNHEY and CDR2 is SVGAGI in the germline V gene. The V and J ends lost 6 bases and 2 bases respectively, with 14 bases between them. CDR3 protein: CASRRDRTAYEQYF. The CDR3 bases are TGTGCCAGCAGACGAGACAGGACCGCCTACGAGCAGTACTTC.

The rearrangement joins TRBV11-1 to TRBJ2-7; D may be TRBD2 (6 bases). The germline CDR1 and CDR2 sequences are SGHAT and FQDESV (reference sequence). The CDR3 loop spans 15 amino acids. The V end was cut by 5 bases, the J end by 1 base, with 15 bases between. The CDR3 nucleotides read TGTGCCAGCAGCAAGGGACTTCGTTTGTCCTACGAGCAGTACTTC. Protein product: CASSKGLRLSYEQYF. Full variable domain (missing parts from reference TRBV11-1 and TRBJ2-7): EAEVAQSPRYKITEKSQAVAFWCDPISGHATLYWYRQILGQGPELLVQFQDESVVDDSQLPKDRFSAERLKGVDSTLKIQPAELGDSAMYLCASSKGLRLSYEQYFGPGTRLTVT.

The rearrangement uses TRBV10-2 and TRBJ1-5; D is uncertain. Germline V gene sequence: CDR1 WSHSY, CDR2 SAAADI. V was cut by 0 bases and J by 3 bases, with 6 bases left in between. The CDR3 sequence is 14 residues long. The CDR3 sequence is CASSESGLNQPQHF. The CDR3, as DNA: TGCGCCAGCAGTGAGTCGGGCCTCAATCAGCCCCAGCATTTT.

The V gene is TRBV27, the J gene TRBJ2-7, with D maybe TRBD1 (6 bases). The CDR3 spans 14 residues. Germline V gene lookup returns CDR1 MNHEY and CDR2 SMNVEV (reference sequence). The V end was cut by 4 bases, the J end by 7 bases, with 17 bases between. CDR3 in amino acids: CASSSWGLAREQYF. As DNA, the CDR3 is TGTGCCAGCAGTTCCTGGGGGCTCGCGAGGGAGCAGTACTTC.

In its sample, this clone was seen once. The chain uses TRBV4-2 and TRBJ2-3; a weak D match, TRBD2 (6 bases). The germline V gene has CDR1 LGHNA and CDR2 YNFKEQ. The CDR3 has 16 residues. Trimming removed 4 bases at V and 0 bases at J, with 14 bases between. Here the CDR3 reads CASSLVAESSTDTQYF. The CDR3 bases are TGTGCCAGCAGCCTAGTAGCGGAATCTAGCACAGATACGCAGTATTTT.

The chain employs TRBV5-1 and TRBJ2-2; 9 nucleotides agree with TRBD1. In germline, CDR1 is SGHRS, CDR2 YFSETQ. The CDR3 contains 15 residues. The trim removed 5 bases at V and 4 bases at J, leaving 6 bases unmatched. CDR3 sequence reads: CASRTGTGRTGELFF. DNA for the CDR3: TGCGCCAGCAGGACCGGGACAGGGCGCACCGGGGAGCTGTTTTTT. Complete variable domain (other parts from reference TRBV5-1 and TRBJ2-2): KAGVTQTPRYLIKTRGQQVTLSCSPISGHRSVSWYQQTPGQGLQFLFEYFSETQRNKGNFPGRFSGRQFSNSRSEMNVSTLELGDSALYLCASRTGTGRTGELFFGEGSRLTVL.

J is TRBJ2-3 and V is TRBV6-5, with D perhaps being TRBD1 or TRBD2 (5 bases each). The V gene's germline CDR1 is MNHEY and CDR2 SVGAGI. This CDR3 contains 16 residues. Trimming stripped 2 bases from V and 4 bases from J, with 16 bases between. CDR3 nucleotides: TGTGCCAGCAGTTACACCGGGACCTGGCTCCCAGATACGCAGTATTTT. Protein product: CASSYTGTWLPDTQYF.